The 19 T cell receptor beta chains reported below all come from one sample, sequenced in a study of immune characterization of retroperitoneal liposarcoma. MiXCR was run by TCRdb on the PCR reads, yielding one entry per CDR3 protein. In the table there are 2,900 or so distinct CDR3 sequences, over 35% of which are singletons. Material: tumor tissue. The receptors here all came from a male donor with retroperitoneal liposarcoma.

The chain is built from TRBV6-5 and TRBJ2-1; D may be TRBD1 (5 bases). The CDR3 is 16 amino acids. From germline, CDR1 is MNHEY and CDR2 SVGAGI. V was cut by 2 bases and J by 1 base, with 12 bases left in between. The CDR3 loop reads CASSYLDDSSYNEQFF. The CDR3 DNA reads TGTGCCAGCAGTTACCTAGATGACAGTTCCTACAATGAGCAGTTCTTC.

The DNA for the CDR3 is TGTGCCAGCAGCCCGGGGGGATCTAGCACAGATACGCAGTATTTT. Its translation: CASSPGGSSTDTQYF. The chain employs TRBV6-8 and TRBJ2-3, with 7 nucleotides matching TRBD2. V gave up 6 bases and J gave up 0 bases; unmatched junction bases: 6. The germline V gene encodes CDR1 MNHGY and CDR2 SAAAGT. This CDR3 has 15 residues.

By share, this clonotype ranks as medium-sized. V and J are TRBV6-6 and TRBJ2-3; D gene uncertain. CDR1 and CDR2 (germline): MNHNY, SVGAGI (reference sequence). This CDR3 has 16 amino acids. V lost 0 bases and J lost 4, with 14 bases in between. DNA for the CDR3: TGTGCCAGCAGTTACTCCCCTGCTTCCCCGCCAGATACGCAGTATTTT. Protein sequence: CASSYSPASPPDTQYF.

The chain carries TRBV6-1 and TRBJ2-7; D may be TRBD2 (6 bases). The CDR3 spans 13 residues. V was clipped by 8 bases and J by 6 bases, with 17 bases between them. The germline V gene encodes CDR1 MNHNS and CDR2 SASEGT. Here the CDR3 reads CASRRWDGGEQYF. CDR3 DNA sequence: TGTGCCAGCCGCCGTTGGGACGGGGGCGAGCAGTACTTC.

The rearrangement joins TRBV12-3 or TRBV12-4 to TRBJ2-1; 8 nucleotides align to TRBD2. CDR3 size: 17 residues. The J segment lost 6 bases and the V segment lost 3 bases, leaving 13 bases of the junction unmatched. The CDR3 reads CASSFYVTSGLPNEQFF. The CDR3 nucleotides are TGTGCCAGCAGTTTTTACGTCACTAGCGGTTTGCCCAATGAGCAGTTCTTC.

This sequence joins TRBV7-2 and TRBJ2-5; tentatively, D is TRBD2 (6 bases). Germline V gene sequence: CDR1 SGHTA, CDR2 FQGNSA. V was cut by 3 bases and J by 0 bases, with 8 bases left in between. The CDR3 extends over 14 amino acids. CDR3 sequence reads: CASSFRDYQETQYF. CDR3 coding DNA: TGTGCCAGCAGCTTTCGGGACTACCAAGAGACCCAGTACTTC. The complete variable domain, with remaining parts taken from reference TRBV7-2 and TRBJ2-5, reads GAGVSQSPSNKVTEKGKDVELRCDPISGHTALYWYRQSLGQGLEFLIYFQGNSAPDKSGLPSDRFSAERTGGSVSTLTIQRTQQEDSAVYLCASSFRDYQETQYFGPGTRLLVL.

The genes are TRBV7-2 and TRBJ2-1; 9 bases agree with TRBD2. Germline trimming cut 4 bases from V and 2 bases from J; bases unmatched to any gene: 15. CDR3 length: 19 amino acids. CDR1 and CDR2 (germline): SGHTA, FQGNSA. CDR3 in amino acids: CASSSPKGGLAGTYNEQFF. CDR3 DNA sequence: TGTGCCAGCAGCTCACCCAAGGGGGGGCTAGCGGGAACCTACAATGAGCAGTTCTTC.

The CDR3 loop is CASRLLAGGADATQYF. The CDR3 DNA is TGTGCCAGCAGGCTCCTAGCGGGAGGGGCTGATGCGACCCAGTACTTC. V and J are TRBV6-1 and TRBJ2-5; 12 nucleotides line up with TRBD2. CDR3 length: 16 residues. Germline trimming cut 6 bases from V and 7 bases from J; bases unmatched to any gene: 12. Germline V gene data show CDR1 as MNHNS and CDR2 as SASEGT.

This clonotype was recorded only once. One end of the junction does not line up with germline, which may come from a read error. This sequence joins TRBV7-7 and TRBJ1-4, with D tentatively TRBD1 (6 bases). Looked up from germline, CDR1 is SSHAT and CDR2 is FNYEAQ (reference sequence). The CDR3 has 15 residues. The CDR3 DNA reads TGTGCTAGCAGCCCCTTCAGGGGTGGCGATGAAAAACTGTTTTTT. The encoded protein is CASSPFRGGDEKLFF.

The rearrangement joins TRBV24-1 to TRBJ2-1; TRBD1 aligns across 8 bases. The CDR3 length is 14 residues. The V and J ends lost 7 bases and 7 bases, in that order; junction bases with no gene match: 8. Looked up from germline, CDR1 is KGHDR and CDR2 is SFDVKD. CDR3 DNA sequence: TGTGCCACCAGCATTGACAGGGGCTGGAATGAGCAGTTCTTC. It codes for CATSIDRGWNEQFF.

There are a few counts of this clonotype. This rearrangement joins TRBV6-1 to TRBJ1-5; weak D call: TRBD1 (6 bases). CDR3 size: 15 residues. V shed 5 bases and J shed 0 bases, with 11 bases lying between them. Germline V gene lookup returns CDR1 MNHNS and CDR2 SASEGT. This chain's CDR3 is CASSHTGSSNQPQHF. CDR3 sequence (DNA): TGTGCCAGCAGTCATACAGGGTCTAGCAATCAGCCCCAGCATTTT.

This clonotype was detected once. This chain uses TRBV6-1 with TRBJ2-1; no clear D gene. The CDR3 contains 15 residues. Germline assignment: CDR1 MNHNS and CDR2 SASEGT. V shed 6 bases and J shed 0 bases, with 12 bases lying between them. The CDR3 is CASRVVGSSYNEQFF. CDR3 bases: TGTGCCAGCAGAGTCGTGGGAAGCTCCTACAATGAGCAGTTCTTC.

This chain uses TRBV7-8 with TRBJ2-5, with 11 bases matching TRBD2. The DNA matches TRBJ2-1 better at its end, which makes the J call doubtful. The germline V gene has CDR1 SGHVS and CDR2 FQNEAQ. CDR3 size: 15 residues. The CDR3 sequence: CASSLTSGSWGEQFF. As DNA, the CDR3 is TGTGCCAGCAGCCTCACTAGCGGGAGTTGGGGGGAGCAGTTCTTC.

This clonotype was counted only a few times. The chain uses TRBV7-2 and TRBJ2-3; perhaps TRBD1 as D (6 bases). This CDR3 spans 15 amino acids. V was shortened by 6 bases and J by 2 bases, with 15 bases between the two germline ends. CDR1 is SGHTA and CDR2 is FQGNSA in the germline V gene. The CDR3 reads CASSYRAVSTDTQYF. DNA for the CDR3: TGTGCCAGCAGTTACAGGGCGGTTTCCACAGATACGCAGTATTTT.

This clonotype was counted only a few times. V is TRBV12-3 or TRBV12-4 and J is TRBJ2-1; TRBD2 matches at 14 bases. This CDR3 has 16 amino acids. V was clipped by 5 bases and J by 5 bases; unmatched bases: 5. CDR3 sequence (DNA): TGTGCCAGCAGTGGGGGACTAGCGGGAGTCAACAATGAGCAGTTCTTC. This encodes CASSGGLAGVNNEQFF.

This clonotype ranks as medium-sized. The chain employs TRBV6-1 and TRBJ2-3; possible D gene TRBD2, 6 bases. CDR3 length: 14 residues. Germline CDR1 and CDR2: MNHNS and SASEGT. Trimming stripped 1 base from V and 5 bases from J, with 10 bases between. Here the CDR3 DNA reads TGTGCCAGCAGTGAAGAAACTAGCCAAGATACGCAGTATTTT. Its protein is CASSEETSQDTQYF.

This clonotype was observed a few times. The genes are TRBV5-6 and TRBJ2-1; perhaps TRBD2 as D (6 bases). The CDR3 sequence is 17 residues long. V lost 2 bases and J 0 bases, leaving 15 bases between the germline ends. From germline, CDR1 is SGHDT and CDR2 YYEEEE. This CDR3 is CASSFIGGLSSYNEQFF. For the CDR3, the DNA is TGTGCCAGCAGCTTCATTGGAGGGCTGAGCTCCTACAATGAGCAGTTCTTC.

The rearrangement uses TRBV4-1 and TRBJ2-5; D gene uncertain. The CDR3 contains 14 residues. V was shortened by 0 bases and J by 4 bases, with 9 bases between the two germline ends. The germline CDR1 and CDR2 sequences are MGHRA and YSYEKL. The CDR3 nucleotides are TGCGCCAGCAGCCAAGATGCCTCCGGAGAGACCCAGTACTTC. It codes for CASSQDASGETQYF.

The V gene is TRBV7-6, the J gene TRBJ2-1, with 10 bases that match TRBD2. The CDR3 spans 16 residues. V shed 5 bases, J shed 10 bases, and the junction held 14 bases outside the gene matches. Germline V gene sequence: CDR1 SGHVS, CDR2 FNYEAQ. The CDR3, as DNA: TGTGCCAGCAGCCAGGTGGCTAGCGGGAGTTTCTACGAGCAGTTCTTC. Translating it yields CASSQVASGSFYEQFF.